The rows below give T cell receptor beta chains drawn from one sample of a study of OX40 agonist ivuxolimab in advanced cancers. Using immunoSEQ multiplex PCR, the repertoire was profiled, and TCRdb retains in-frame clones only, with some absent. The table lists about 110,000 clones, over 75% of them singletons, with 0.48% in the top ten. Sequenced material: CD4+ or CD8+ T cells sorted from blood, taken in a trial of the OX40 agonist ivuxolimab. Receptors were obtained from an adult with an advanced solid tumor such as melanoma, head and neck, liver or kidney cancer. Both conserved end residues are part of each CDR3. A D gene is named only where the DNA matches it firmly. Some rows mark clone size as missing; the rest say once, few, many or name a class of expanded clone.

size	V	J	D	CDR3	DNA
NA	TRBV7-2	TRBJ1-4	NA	CASSSGDSREKLFF	TGTGCCAGCAGCTCCGGAGACAGTCGTGAAAAACTGTTTTTT
NA	TRBV2	TRBJ2-3	TRBD2	CASSARTSGGTDTQYF	TGTGCCAGCAGCGCTCGGACTAGCGGGGGTACAGATACGCAGTATTTT
once	TRBV7-8	TRBJ2-7	TRBD2	CASSRDLASGGLEQYF	TGTGCCAGCAGTCGTGATCTGGCTAGCGGGGGTTTGGAGCAGTACTTC
NA	TRBV7-8	TRBJ2-2	TRBD2	CASSLRTSGGHNTGELFF	TGTGCCAGCAGCTTAAGAACTAGCGGGGGGCATAACACCGGGGAGCTGTTTTTT
NA	TRBV11-2	TRBJ2-2	NA	CASSLTRNTGELFF	TGTGCCAGCAGCTTAACACGGAACACCGGGGAGCTGTTTTTT
NA	TRBV29-1	TRBJ1-2	NA	CSVEDRGPVGYTF	TGCAGCGTTGAAGATCGGGGCCCAGTCGGCTACACCTTC
NA	TRBV5-1	TRBJ1-4	NA	CASSLTGPNEKLFF	TGCGCCAGCAGCTTGACAGGGCCTAATGAAAAACTGTTTTTT
NA	TRBV27	TRBJ2-7	TRBD1	CASSAPTGGNEQYF	TGTGCCAGCAGTGCACCGACAGGGGGGAACGAGCAGTACTTC
NA	TRBV7-2	TRBJ2-1	TRBD1	CASSSHRGHREQFF	TGTGCCAGCAGCTCCCACAGGGGGCACCGGGAGCAGTTCTTC
NA	TRBV28	TRBJ1-6	NA	CASSVQVYNSPLHF	TGTGCCAGCAGCGTACAGGTATATAATTCACCCCTCCACTTT
NA	TRBV2	TRBJ1-4	NA	CASSEALGTNEKLFF	TGTGCCAGCAGTGAAGCGCTAGGGACTAATGAAAAACTGTTTTTT
NA	TRBV28	TRBJ2-7	NA	CASSPPGHPYEQYF	TGTGCCAGCAGTCCTCCGGGACACCCCTACGAGCAGTACTTC
NA	TRBV6-5	TRBJ1-2	TRBD1	CASSYGQGATYGYTF	TGTGCCAGCAGTTATGGACAGGGGGCGACCTATGGCTACACCTTC
NA	TRBV6-1	TRBJ1-5	NA	CAISEFRNSAHQPQHF	TGTGCCATCAGTGAGTTTAGGAATTCTGCCCATCAGCCCCAGCATTTT
NA	TRBV2	TRBJ1-2	NA	CASSEMFPGYTF	TGTGCCAGCAGTGAGATGTTCCCTGGCTACACCTTC
NA	TRBV7-2	TRBJ2-7	TRBD1	CASSQGTGGSYEQYF	TGTGCCAGCAGCCAAGGGACAGGGGGCTCCTACGAGCAGTACTTC
NA	TRBV5-4	TRBJ2-5	NA	CASSPWSAKETQYF	TGTGCCAGCAGCCCCTGGTCGGCGAAAGAGACCCAGTACTTC